The 16 T cell receptor beta chains given below trace back to one sample, sequenced in a study of T-cell reconstitution after alpha-beta-depleted transplantation in children. Preparing the TCRbeta library involved the use of unique molecular identifiers. MiXCR, applied by TCRdb to the PCR reads, yields one record per CDR3 protein. This table has around 680,000 distinct CDR3 sequences, over 15% appearing once. The sequences come from PBMCs from the stem cell graft donor, collected from the stem cell graft. All receptors derive from a human donor who donated a stem cell graft to a child with acute myeloid leukemia.

Comments on this clonotype: A much larger clone differs by one base, so this may be a read error. This rearrangement joins TRBV4-2 to TRBJ2-7, with 12 bases matching TRBD1. With 4 bases clipped from V and 8 bases from J, the junction kept 3 bases outside the gene matches. In germline, CDR1 is LGHNA, CDR2 YNFKEQ. The CDR3 length is 13 residues. This CDR3 is CASSPGQGAKQYF. The CDR3 coding sequence is TGTGCCAGCAGCCCGGGACAGGGGGCGAAGCAGTACTTC.

This clonotype showed up many times. V usage is TRBV6-5 and J usage is TRBJ1-1; no reliable D call. The CDR3 has 16 amino acids. The germline V gene has CDR1 MNHEY and CDR2 SVGAGI. V was cut by 0 bases and J by 0 bases, with 11 bases left in between. Here the CDR3 DNA reads TGTGCCAGCAGTTACTCGAGTCCAGAAATGAACACTGAAGCTTTCTTT. Translated, it gives CASSYSSPEMNTEAFF.

In its sample, this clonotype was seen many times. This chain joins TRBV4-3 and TRBJ2-7; D is uncertain. The germline V gene encodes CDR1 LGHNA and CDR2 YSLEER. The CDR3 sequence is 13 residues long. V shed 0 bases and J shed 3 bases, with 6 bases lying between them. The CDR3 region is CASSQDVFYEQYF. In nucleotides, the CDR3 is TGCGCCAGCAGCCAAGACGTTTTCTACGAGCAGTACTTC.

In its sample, this clonotype was seen a few times. The rearrangement links TRBV5-1 to TRBJ1-5; D remains unclear. The V end lost 1 base, the J end lost 1 base, and 9 bases lay between the germline ends. The germline gives CDR1 SGHRS, CDR2 YFSETQ. The CDR3 has 15 amino acids. The CDR3 DNA reads as TGCGCCAGCAGCTTGTACCCGGAGAGCAATCAGCCCCAGCATTTT. Its protein is CASSLYPESNQPQHF.

This clonotype was detected only a few times. The CDR3 loop reads CASHPKGLVTEAFF. The CDR3 nucleotides read TGTGCCTCCCACCCCAAAGGACTGGTGACTGAAGCTTTCTTT. The V call is TRBV6-2 or TRBV6-3, the J call TRBJ1-1; D gene unclear. V lost 11 bases, J lost 5 bases, and 21 bases lay in between. CDR1 MNHEY and CDR2 SVGEGT come from the germline V gene. The CDR3 sequence is 14 residues long.

The chain is built from TRBV12-3 or TRBV12-4 and TRBJ2-2; the D gene is possibly TRBD2 (6 bases). Trimming cost V 5 bases and J 4 bases, with 14 bases left between them. The CDR3 has 15 amino acids. CDR3 bases: TGTGCCAGCAGTGTTCGGAGGGGCGGCACCGGGGAGCTGTTTTTT. Protein product: CASSVRRGGTGELFF.

This clonotype has ten or more counts. V is TRBV6-1 and J is TRBJ2-5; maybe TRBD1 (6 bases). CDR1 and CDR2 from the germline V gene are MNHNS and SASEGT. Trimming took 6 bases from V and 7 from J, leaving 15 bases between them. CDR3 length equals 13 residues. CDR3 in DNA: TGTGCCAGCAGGGGGGCTTTAAGGGGGACCCAGTACTTC. This translates into CASRGALRGTQYF.

This clonotype has at least ten counts. The chain links TRBV20-1 to TRBJ1-1, with D possibly TRBD1 on 6 matching bases. Germline V gene data show CDR1 as DFQATT and CDR2 as SNEGSKA (reference sequence). V lost 3 bases, J lost 4 bases, and 30 bases lay in between. This CDR3 is built from 19 residues. The CDR3 bases are TGCAGTGCTAGCTCCCCAGGGGCCGTGACTCGGGGTAGGGGCACTGAAGCTTTCTTT. Its translation is CSASSPGAVTRGRGTEAFF.

This clonotype showed up many times. V gene TRBV24-1 combines with J gene TRBJ1-1; unclear D gene. This CDR3 is 12 amino acids long. V lost 0 bases, J lost 4 bases, and 2 bases lay in between. Germline-derived CDR1 and CDR2 are KGHDR and SFDVKD. Here the CDR3 reads CATSDLGTEAFF. The CDR3 DNA is TGTGCCACCAGTGATTTGGGCACTGAAGCTTTCTTT.

The rearrangement joins TRBV12-3 or TRBV12-4 to TRBJ2-1; TRBD1 matches 8 bases. V gave up 5 bases and J gave up 1 base; unmatched junction bases: 13. This CDR3 spans 18 amino acids. The CDR3 DNA sequence: TGTGCCAGCAGTCTTGGACAGGGCGGGACCCCATCCTACAATGAGCAGTTCTTC. Amino acid sequence: CASSLGQGGTPSYNEQFF.

The chain carries TRBV20-1 and TRBJ2-1, with 10 nucleotides matching TRBD2. V lost 2 bases and J lost 8; bases outside the gene matches: 6. Germline-derived CDR1 and CDR2 are DFQATT and SNEGSKA (reference sequence). The CDR3 covers 14 residues. The CDR3: CSARPGLASDEQFF. CDR3 DNA: TGCAGTGCTAGACCGGGACTAGCGTCCGATGAGCAGTTCTTC.

This chain connects TRBV5-4 to TRBJ1-1; 8 nucleotides agree with TRBD1. V was pared by 0 bases and J by 7 bases, with 11 bases of the junction left unmatched. The CDR3 runs 16 residues. Germline V CDR1 and CDR2: SGHNT, YYREEE (reference sequence). The CDR3 protein is CASSLAHNTGGSEAFF. As DNA, the CDR3 is TGTGCCAGCAGCTTGGCCCATAATACAGGGGGGAGTGAAGCTTTCTTT.

This clonotype was counted only a few times. The CDR3 spells CASSPDFGDLHF. In DNA form, the CDR3 reads TGTGCCAGCTCACCAGATTTCGGGGACCTCCACTTT. The chain combines TRBV18 with TRBJ1-6; no definite D call. The germline gives CDR1 KGHSH, CDR2 LQKENI. V dropped 2 bases and J dropped 15 bases, with 11 bases sitting between them. CDR3 length: 12 residues.

The J gene is TRBJ2-2, the V gene TRBV20-1; D uncertain. CDR1 is DFQATT, CDR2 SNEGSKA, per germline (reference sequence). V was shortened by 6 bases and J by 6 bases, with 11 bases between the two germline ends. CDR3 length: 12 amino acids. CDR3 DNA: TGCAGTGCCCCGGGCCCACCCGGGGAGCTGTTTTTT. This encodes CSAPGPPGELFF.

This clonotype was seen only once. The chain employs TRBV27 and TRBJ2-1, with 7 positions matching TRBD1. The ends lost 3 bases at V and 9 bases at J; junction bases unmatched: 8. Germline CDR1 is MNHEY and CDR2 is SMNVEV (reference sequence). CDR3 length equals 14 residues. CDR3 nucleotide sequence: TGTGCCAGCAGTTTCGGGACAGCTAACTCTGAGCAGTTCTTC. Translation gives CASSFGTANSEQFF.

This clonotype occurred many times. Written as DNA, the CDR3 is TGCAGTGCTAGAGGGCCAAACAGGAGCGAGCAGTACTTC. The encoded protein is CSARGPNRSEQYF. This chain links TRBV20-1 with TRBJ2-7; D is perhaps TRBD1 (5 bases). Germline V gives CDR1 DFQATT, CDR2 SNEGSKA (reference sequence). The ends were cut back, 1 base at V and 6 bases at J, with 13 bases in the middle. The CDR3 spans 13 residues.